The entry below describes one T cell receptor (beta chain). No cognate antigen has been identified for it. No base quality information exists; no much larger clone differs at one position. At study entry, a tuberculin skin test and the QuantiFERON-TB GOLD In-Tube IGRA were used to screen adolescents for latent tuberculosis infection. Immunosequencing of unsorted cryopreserved PBMC covered, on average, about 91,000 T cells per clinical donor. Eleven high schools in the Worcester region of the Western Cape, South Africa, served as enrollment sites for adolescents aged 12 to 18 years. Roughly ten M. tuberculosis-infected adolescents and around ten uninfected adolescents were selected, with the two groups matched for age and sex. PBMC from adolescents were isolated by density centrifugation from freshly drawn heparinized blood and then cryopreserved. The sample is drawn from a study of T cells in tuberculosis (dated by TCRdb to between 2018 and 2020). Some background on the complete study: To characterize T cells specific for the mycobacterial lipid antigen glucose monomycolate (GMM), the study used CD1B tetramers together with high-throughput TCR immunosequencing. A South African clinical cohort compared IGRA-negative adolescents, IGRA-positive adolescents with latent tuberculosis and adults with active tuberculosis, some 10 per group. Broad study findings and their caveats: The smaller NN-distances were partly driven by shorter CDR3-alpha lengths in active tuberculosis patients, and the difference for TCR-beta did not reach statistical significance. An accuracy of approximately 87% (AUROC 0.85 to 0.95) was reached by a classifier using the diverse GMM-specific repertoire, compared with about 70% accuracy when GEM motif frequencies were used. Compared with IGRA-negative controls, TCR-alpha repertoires from active tuberculosis had smaller mean NN-distances to GMM-specific TCRs, which suggests clonal expansion of these TCRs. Clinical samples were selected based on the availability of cryopreserved specimens, with adults included as active tuberculosis cases and adolescents included as controls.

According to the germline V gene, CDR1 reads SQVTM and CDR2 reads ANQGSEA. Here V drops 2 bases and J drops 3 bases, and the junction holds 9 bases not matched to any gene. The CDR3 numbers 15 residues from cysteine through phenylalanine. The kept DNA is CDR3 alone, 45 bases in frame from the first base. TCR libraries were generated with the immunoSEQ multiplex PCR assay, using TCR-beta and/or TCR-alpha/delta assays for each sample. Amplified TCR libraries were sequenced on the Illumina high-throughput platform. As for the authors' bioinformatics: Clustering and dimensionality reduction were performed using pairwise TCRdist distances among GMM-specific receptors from ex vivo sorted or in vitro expanded T cells. The score assigned to each clinical repertoire was mean NN-distance, meaning the average TCRdist to the nearest 10% of tetramer-positive reference sequences. GEM TCR motif frequency was computed as the fraction of unique TCRs matching known GEM sequences by V/J usage and CDR3 length. Linear discriminant analysis with leave-one-out cross-validation, implemented in scikit-learn, was used to classify active tuberculosis. TCRdb obtained this table from immuneACCESS and retained in-frame rearrangements with V and J assigned. These tables miss some clones; where compared with another copy, unresolved V genes account for less than half of the shortfall, and the remainder is unexplained. V, J and clone size reflect that table, while D and trimming were determined from the DNA. The sample table holds roughly 33,000 clones, of which approximately 91% were seen once. The ten largest account for 2% to 2.5% of the sample.

What was sequenced was PBMCs. The TCR comes from a donor under 30 with latent tuberculosis or without tuberculosis infection. The rearranged chain carries TRBV29-1 and TRBJ2-7; TRBD1 agrees with 8 junctional bases. The CDR3 corresponds to CSVELRGQVYYEQYF. The sequence in DNA is TGCAGCGTTGAACTGAGGGGACAGGTCTACTACGAGCAGTACTTC.